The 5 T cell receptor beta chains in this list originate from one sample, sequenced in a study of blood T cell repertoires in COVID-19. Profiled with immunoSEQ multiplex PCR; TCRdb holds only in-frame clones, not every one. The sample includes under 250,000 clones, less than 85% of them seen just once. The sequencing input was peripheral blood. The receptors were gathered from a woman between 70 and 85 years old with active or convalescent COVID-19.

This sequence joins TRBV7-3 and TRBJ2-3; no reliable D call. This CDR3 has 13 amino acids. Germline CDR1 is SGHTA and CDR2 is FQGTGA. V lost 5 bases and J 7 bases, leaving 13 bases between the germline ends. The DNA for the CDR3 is TGTGCCAGCAGCCTCAATACGAGGAATACGCAGTATTTT. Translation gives CASSLNTRNTQYF.

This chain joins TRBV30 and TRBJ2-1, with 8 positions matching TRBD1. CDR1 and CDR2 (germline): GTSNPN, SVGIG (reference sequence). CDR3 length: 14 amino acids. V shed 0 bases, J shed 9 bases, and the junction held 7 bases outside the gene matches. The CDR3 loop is CAWSVLRGHGEQFF. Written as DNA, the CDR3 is TGTGCCTGGAGTGTACTCAGGGGGCATGGTGAGCAGTTCTTC.

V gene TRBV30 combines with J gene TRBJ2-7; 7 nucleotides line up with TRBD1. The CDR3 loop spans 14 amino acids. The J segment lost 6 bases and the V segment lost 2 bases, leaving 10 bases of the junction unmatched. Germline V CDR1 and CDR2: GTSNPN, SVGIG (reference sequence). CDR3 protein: CAWSLGTVGREQYF. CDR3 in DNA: TGTGCCTGGAGTCTTGGGACAGTGGGGCGCGAGCAGTACTTC.

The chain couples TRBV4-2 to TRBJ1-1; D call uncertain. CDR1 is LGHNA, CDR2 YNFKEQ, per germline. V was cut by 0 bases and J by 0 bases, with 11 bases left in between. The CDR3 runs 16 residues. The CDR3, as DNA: TGTGCCAGCAGCCAAGAGGCGGGGTCAATGAACACTGAAGCTTTCTTT. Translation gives CASSQEAGSMNTEAFF.

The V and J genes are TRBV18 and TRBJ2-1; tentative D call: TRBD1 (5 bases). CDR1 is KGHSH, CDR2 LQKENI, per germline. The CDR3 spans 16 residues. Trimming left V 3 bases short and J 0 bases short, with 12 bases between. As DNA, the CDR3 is TGTGCCAGCTCACCTCGACAGCAAAGCTCCTACAATGAGCAGTTCTTC. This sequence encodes CASSPRQQSSYNEQFF. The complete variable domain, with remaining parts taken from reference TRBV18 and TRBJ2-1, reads NAGVMQNPRHLVRRRGQEARLRCSPMKGHSHVYWYRQLPEEGLKFMVYLQKENIIDESGMPKERFSAEFPKEGPSILRIQQVVRGDSAAYFCASSPRQQSSYNEQFFGPGTRLTVL.